What follows describes a single TCR beta chain. This record belongs to a study of blood T cell repertoires in COVID-19. On the study more broadly: Some COVID-19 samples were acute and others convalescent; all came from the United States, Italy and Spain. T cells, B-cell-depleted T cells, or PBMCs supplied cDNA or gDNA.

The germline V and J ends were trimmed by 2 bases and 5 bases, with 12 bases remaining between them. CDR3 size: 14 residues. Germline V gene data show CDR1 as SGHTA and CDR2 as FQGTGA. The authors' processing: For nucleated cells, counts were estimated from reference gene primer amplification. TCRdb's copy holds only in-frame clones and misses some; the assay was immunoSEQ multiplex PCR. D and trimming come from the DNA, and the V and J calls and clone size come from that table. The sample consists of around 130,000 clones, approximately 81% of them appearing once. This chain joins TRBV7-3 and TRBJ2-5, with TRBD1 as a possible D gene (5 bases). This clonotype was sampled from a man aged 55 to 70 with acute or convalescent COVID-19. Sequencing was performed on peripheral blood. CDR3 nucleotides: TGTGCCAGCAGCTTAGGGCCCAGGGTTGAGACCCAGTACTTC. Protein product: CASSLGPRVETQYF.